This TCR beta chain was recovered during a study of blood T cell repertoires in COVID-19. Study at large: Some COVID-19 samples were acute and others convalescent; all came from the United States, Italy and Spain.

Original data processing: By means of reference gene primer amplification, nucleated cell counts were estimated. Profiled with immunoSEQ multiplex PCR; TCRdb holds only in-frame clones, not every one. D and trimming were read from the DNA, whereas the V and J calls and clone size are those reported in that table. This table holds some 66,000 clones, around 76% found once. Germline loops: CDR1 WNHNN, CDR2 SYGVQD (reference sequence). J was trimmed by 5 bases and V by 4 bases; bases with no gene match: 7. This CDR3 has 17 amino acids. The chain couples TRBV10-1 to TRBJ2-5; 16 bases map to TRBD2. The sequenced sample consisted of peripheral blood. This clonotype was obtained from a woman older than 75 with acute or convalescent COVID-19. The CDR3 spells CASSATGTSGRGETQYF. The CDR3 nucleotides read TGCGCCAGCAGTGCTACCGGGACTAGCGGGAGGGGGGAGACCCAGTACTTC.